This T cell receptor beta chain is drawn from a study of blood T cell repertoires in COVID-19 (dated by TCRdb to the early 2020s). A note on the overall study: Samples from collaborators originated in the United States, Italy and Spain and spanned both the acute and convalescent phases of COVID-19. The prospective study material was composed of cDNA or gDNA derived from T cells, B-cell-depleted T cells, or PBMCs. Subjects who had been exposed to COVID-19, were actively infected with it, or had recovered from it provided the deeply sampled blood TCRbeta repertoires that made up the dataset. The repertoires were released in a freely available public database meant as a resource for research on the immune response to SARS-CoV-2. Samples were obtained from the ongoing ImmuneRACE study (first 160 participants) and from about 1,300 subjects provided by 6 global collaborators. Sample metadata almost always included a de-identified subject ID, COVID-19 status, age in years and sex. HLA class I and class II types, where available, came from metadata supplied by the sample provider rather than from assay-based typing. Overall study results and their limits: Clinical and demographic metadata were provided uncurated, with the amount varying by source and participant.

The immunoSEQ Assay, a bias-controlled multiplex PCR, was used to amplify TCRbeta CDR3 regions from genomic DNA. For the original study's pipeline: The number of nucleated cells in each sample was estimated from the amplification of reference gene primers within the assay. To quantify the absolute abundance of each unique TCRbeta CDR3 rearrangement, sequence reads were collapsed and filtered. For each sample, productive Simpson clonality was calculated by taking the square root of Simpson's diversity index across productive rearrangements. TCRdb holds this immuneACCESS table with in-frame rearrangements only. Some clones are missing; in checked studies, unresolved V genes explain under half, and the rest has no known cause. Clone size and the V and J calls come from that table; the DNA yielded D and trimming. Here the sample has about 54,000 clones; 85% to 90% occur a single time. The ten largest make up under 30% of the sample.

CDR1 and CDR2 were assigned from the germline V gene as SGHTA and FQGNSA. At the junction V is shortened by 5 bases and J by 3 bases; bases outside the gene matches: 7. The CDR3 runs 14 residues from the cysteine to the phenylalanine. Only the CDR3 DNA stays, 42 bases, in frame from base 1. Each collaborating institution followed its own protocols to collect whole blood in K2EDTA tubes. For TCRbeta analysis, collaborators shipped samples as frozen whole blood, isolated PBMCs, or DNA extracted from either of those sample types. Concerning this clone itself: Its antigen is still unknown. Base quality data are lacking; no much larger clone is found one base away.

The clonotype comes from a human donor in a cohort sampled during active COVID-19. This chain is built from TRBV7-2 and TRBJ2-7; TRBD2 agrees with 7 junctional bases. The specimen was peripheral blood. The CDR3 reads CASSQTSWLYEQYF. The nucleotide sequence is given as TGTGCCAGCAGCCAGACTAGCTGGCTCTACGAGCAGTACTTC.